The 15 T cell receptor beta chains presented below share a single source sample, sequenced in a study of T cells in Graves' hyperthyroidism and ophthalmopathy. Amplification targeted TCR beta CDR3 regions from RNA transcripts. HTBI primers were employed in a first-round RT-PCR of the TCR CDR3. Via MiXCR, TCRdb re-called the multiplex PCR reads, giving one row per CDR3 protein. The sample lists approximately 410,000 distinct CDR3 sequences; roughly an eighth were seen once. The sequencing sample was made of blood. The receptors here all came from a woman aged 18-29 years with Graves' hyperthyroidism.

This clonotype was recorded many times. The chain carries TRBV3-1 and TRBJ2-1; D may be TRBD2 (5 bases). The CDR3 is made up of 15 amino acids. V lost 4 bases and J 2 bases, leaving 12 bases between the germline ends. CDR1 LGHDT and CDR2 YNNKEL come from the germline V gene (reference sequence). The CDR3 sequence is CASSRGSATYNEQFF. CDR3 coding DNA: TGTGCCAGCAGCCGGGGTAGCGCGACCTACAATGAGCAGTTCTTC.

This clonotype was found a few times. In DNA form, the CDR3 reads TGTGCCAGCAGCCAGGGAGGATCTGAAGCTTTCTTT. This codes for CASSQGGSEAFF. V gene TRBV6-1 combines with J gene TRBJ1-1, with TRBD1 as a possible D gene (5 bases). The V and J ends lost 6 bases and 6 bases respectively, with 11 bases between them. Germline V gene lookup returns CDR1 MNHNS and CDR2 SASEGT. This CDR3 comprises 12 residues.

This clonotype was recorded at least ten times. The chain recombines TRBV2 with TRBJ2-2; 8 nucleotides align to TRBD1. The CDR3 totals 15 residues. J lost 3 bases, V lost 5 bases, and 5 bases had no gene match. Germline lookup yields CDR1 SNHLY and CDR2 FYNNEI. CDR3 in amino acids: CASSLDRADTGELFF. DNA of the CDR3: TGTGCCAGCAGTCTGGACAGGGCCGACACCGGGGAGCTGTTTTTT. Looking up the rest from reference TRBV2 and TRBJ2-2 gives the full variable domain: EPEVTQTPSHQVTQMGQEVILRCVPISNHLYFYWYRQILGQKVEFLVSFYNNEISEKSEIFDDQFSVERPDGSNFTLKIRSTKLEDSAMYFCASSLDRADTGELFFGEGSRLTVL.

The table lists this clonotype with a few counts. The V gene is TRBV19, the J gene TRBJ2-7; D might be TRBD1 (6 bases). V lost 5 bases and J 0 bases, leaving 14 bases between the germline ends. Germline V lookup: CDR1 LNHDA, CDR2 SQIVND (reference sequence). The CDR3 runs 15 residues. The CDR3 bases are TGTGCCAGTAGTGACACTGGGGGCGTCTCCTACGAGCAGTACTTC. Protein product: CASSDTGGVSYEQYF.

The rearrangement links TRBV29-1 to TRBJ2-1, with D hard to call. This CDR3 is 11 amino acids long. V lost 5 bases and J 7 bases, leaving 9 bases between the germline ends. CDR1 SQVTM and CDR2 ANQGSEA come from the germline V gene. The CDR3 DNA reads TGCAGCGTTAGGGCCACAAATGAGCAGTTCTTC. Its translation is CSVRATNEQFF.

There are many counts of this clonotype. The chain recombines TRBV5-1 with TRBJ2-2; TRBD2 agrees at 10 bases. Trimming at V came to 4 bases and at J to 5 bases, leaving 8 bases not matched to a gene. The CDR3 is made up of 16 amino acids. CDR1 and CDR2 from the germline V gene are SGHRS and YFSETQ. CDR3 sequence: CASSGGLAEGTGELFF. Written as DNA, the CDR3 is TGCGCCAGCAGCGGCGGACTAGCGGAGGGGACCGGGGAGCTGTTTTTT.

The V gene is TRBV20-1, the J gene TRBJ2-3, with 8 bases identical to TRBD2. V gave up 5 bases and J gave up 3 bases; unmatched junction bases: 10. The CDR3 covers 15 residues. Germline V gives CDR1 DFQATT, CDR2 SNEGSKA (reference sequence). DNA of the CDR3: TGCAGTGCTCGATACTTGAGCGGGGGAACAGATACGCAGTATTTT. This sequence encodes CSARYLSGGTDTQYF.

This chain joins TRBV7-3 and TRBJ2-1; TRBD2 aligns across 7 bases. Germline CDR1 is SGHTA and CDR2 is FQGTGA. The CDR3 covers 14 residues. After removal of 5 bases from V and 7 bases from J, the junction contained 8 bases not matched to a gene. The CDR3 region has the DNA TGTGCCAGCAGCACAACTAGCGTTACTAATGAGCAGTTCTTC. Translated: CASSTTSVTNEQFF.

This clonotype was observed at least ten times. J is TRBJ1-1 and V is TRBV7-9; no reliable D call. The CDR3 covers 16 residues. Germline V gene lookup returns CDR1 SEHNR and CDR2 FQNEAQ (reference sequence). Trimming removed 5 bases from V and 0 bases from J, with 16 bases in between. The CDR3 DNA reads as TGTGCCAGCAGCCCGGGCCTTAATCAGATGAACACTGAAGCTTTCTTT. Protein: CASSPGLNQMNTEAFF.

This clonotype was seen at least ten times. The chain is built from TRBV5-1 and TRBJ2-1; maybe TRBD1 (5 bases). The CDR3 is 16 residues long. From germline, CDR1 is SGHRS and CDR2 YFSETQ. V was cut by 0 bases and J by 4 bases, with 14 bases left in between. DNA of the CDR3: TGCGCCAGCAGCTTGGCCCCCGTGACAGCATACAATGAGCAGTTCTTC. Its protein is CASSLAPVTAYNEQFF.

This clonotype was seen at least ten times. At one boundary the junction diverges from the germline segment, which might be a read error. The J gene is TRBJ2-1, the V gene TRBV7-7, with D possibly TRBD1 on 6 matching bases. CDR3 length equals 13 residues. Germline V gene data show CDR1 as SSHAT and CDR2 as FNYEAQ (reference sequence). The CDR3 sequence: CASSSQGTDEQFF. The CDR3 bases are TGTGCTAGCAGCTCACAGGGAACCGATGAGCAGTTCTTC.

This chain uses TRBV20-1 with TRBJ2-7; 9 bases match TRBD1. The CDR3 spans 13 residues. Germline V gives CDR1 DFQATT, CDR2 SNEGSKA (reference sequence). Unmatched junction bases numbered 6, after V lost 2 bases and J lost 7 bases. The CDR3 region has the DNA TGCAGTGCTAGACAACAGGGGGCCGCTGAGCAGTACTTC. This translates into CSARQQGAAEQYF.

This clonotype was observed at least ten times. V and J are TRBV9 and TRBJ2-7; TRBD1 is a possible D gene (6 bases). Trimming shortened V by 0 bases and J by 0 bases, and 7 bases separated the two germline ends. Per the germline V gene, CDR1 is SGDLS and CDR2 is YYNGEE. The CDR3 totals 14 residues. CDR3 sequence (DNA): TGTGCCAGCAGCGTAGACAGGGACTCCTACGAGCAGTACTTC. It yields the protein CASSVDRDSYEQYF.

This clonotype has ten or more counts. The CDR3 sequence is CASSPRDSDTEAFF. CDR3 bases: TGTGCCAGCTCACCCCGGGACTCAGACACTGAAGCTTTCTTT. The rearrangement links TRBV18 to TRBJ1-1, with a possible D match to TRBD1 (5 bases). The CDR3 extends over 14 amino acids. The germline CDR1 and CDR2 sequences are KGHSH and LQKENI. V shed 3 bases and J shed 3 bases, with 11 bases lying between them.

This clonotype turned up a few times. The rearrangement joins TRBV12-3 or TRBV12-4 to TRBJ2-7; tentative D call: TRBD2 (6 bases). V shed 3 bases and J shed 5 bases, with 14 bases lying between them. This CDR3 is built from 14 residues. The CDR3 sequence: CASSFGGVINEQYF. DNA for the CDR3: TGTGCCAGCAGTTTCGGGGGAGTGATTAACGAGCAGTACTTC.